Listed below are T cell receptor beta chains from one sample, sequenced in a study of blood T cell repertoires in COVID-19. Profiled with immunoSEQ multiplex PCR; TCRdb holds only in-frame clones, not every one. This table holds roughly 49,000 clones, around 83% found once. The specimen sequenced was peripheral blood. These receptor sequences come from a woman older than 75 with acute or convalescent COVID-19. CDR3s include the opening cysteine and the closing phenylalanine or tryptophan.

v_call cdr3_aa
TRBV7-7 CASSPIFQPGQDGEQYF
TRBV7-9 CASSSGSKARTNEKLFF
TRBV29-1 CSVRTGTDTQYF
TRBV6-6 CASSYIQGFYGYTF
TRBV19 CASSFLGDEKLFF
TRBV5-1 CASSRYFDGYTF
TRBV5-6 CASSLPSGGKAGELFF
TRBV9 CASSYSATNEKLFF
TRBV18 CASSPLESYNEQFF
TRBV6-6 CASSLGGGYTEAFF
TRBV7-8 CASSLFFPQGGYGYTF
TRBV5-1 CASSSGGSLDTQYF
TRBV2 CASSEAPFEGNQPQHF
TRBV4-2 CASSQGVRTSQETQYF
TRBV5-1 CASSPQGSTDTQYF
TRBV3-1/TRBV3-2 CASSQQSGGETQYF
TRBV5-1 CASSEGASSGNTIYF
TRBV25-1 CASSPIPAGGEKLFF
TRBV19 CASSIGPSNYGYTF
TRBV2 CASSGDFNQPQHF
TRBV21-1 CASHRAPKGAGNYGYTF
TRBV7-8 CASSFYGQGRETQYF
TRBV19 CASQTTGVGDIQYF
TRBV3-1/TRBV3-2 CASSQGSGTGGLWGNQPQHF
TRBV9 CASSLGTSVGGTQYF
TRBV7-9 CASSLTGGSYEQYF
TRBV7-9 CASSSRSSGGGYEQFF
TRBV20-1 CSASQTGGSDGYTF
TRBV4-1 CASSQEAGGTFFEQYF
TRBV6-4 CASSESYSNQPQHF
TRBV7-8 CASSYWTSGGETQYF
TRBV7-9 CASSRGLAISTDTQYF
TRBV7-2 CASSLVEETQYF
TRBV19 CASNQRDRGRFGYTF
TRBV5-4 CASSFGERNTEAFF
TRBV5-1 CASSSQQGMPNEKLFF
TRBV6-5 CASRAPGLTYEQYF
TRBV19 CASSDIPNGNTIYF
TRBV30 CAWSSSGGTEAFF
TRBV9 CASSPRTGGSGYGYTF
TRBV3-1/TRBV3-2 CASSQQSGNTIYF
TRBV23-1 CASSLTSGVPNEQFF
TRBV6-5 CASSYEDRGWREQYF
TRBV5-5 CASSLAGGGSSYNEQFF
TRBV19 CASSTPQQGNYGYTF
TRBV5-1 CASSPGTGVGGEQFF
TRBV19 CASGVPERLYEQYF
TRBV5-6 CASSPDGLQDYEQYF
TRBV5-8 CASSWDPGRGRKQYF
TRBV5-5 CASSTGQGARRHTTYGYTF
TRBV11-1 CASSSGLAADTQYF
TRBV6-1 CASSELLGGVSPLHF
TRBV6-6 CASSPRDSSGANVLTF